The rows below give T cell receptor beta chains drawn from one sample of a study of cytomegalovirus exposure and HLA in healthy donors. The data were produced by immunoSEQ multiplex PCR, yet TCRdb's version contains in-frame clones alone and is incomplete. This table holds about 79,000 clones, approximately 69% found once. Sequencing was performed on PBMCs. These TCRs come from a man in his forties or fifties in good health and CMV-seropositive. Each CDR3 is given with its conserved first and last residue. The order of the fields is J gene, V gene, clone size, D gene, CDR3 protein, CDR3 DNA. The D gene is left open where the match is weak. Clone size is stated in some rows and not others, as once, few, many or a class when expanded.

j_call: TRBJ2-7; v_call: TRBV2; clone_size: once; d_call: TRBD1; cdr3_aa: CASSEVGTVYEQYF; cdr3_nt: TGTGCCAGCAGTGAAGTCGGGACAGTATACGAGCAGTACTTC
j_call: TRBJ1-6; v_call: TRBV30; clone_size: few; d_call: -; cdr3_aa: CAWSPEVESPLHF; cdr3_nt: TGTGCCTGGAGTCCGGAGGTTGAATCACCCCTCCACTTT
j_call: TRBJ2-2; v_call: TRBV12-5; clone_size: once; d_call: -; cdr3_aa: CASGLVLVGAPGELFF; cdr3_nt: TGTGCTAGTGGTTTGGTACTGGTAGGGGCGCCCGGGGAGCTGTTTTTT
j_call: TRBJ2-3; v_call: TRBV6-1; clone_size: -; d_call: -; cdr3_aa: CASSGFLGSPDTQYF; cdr3_nt: TGTGCCAGCAGTGGATTCCTCGGGAGCCCAGATACGCAGTATTTT
j_call: TRBJ1-1; v_call: TRBV10-3; clone_size: -; d_call: -; cdr3_aa: CAISESFVAGSEAFF; cdr3_nt: TGTGCCATCAGTGAGTCATTTGTGGCAGGCAGTGAAGCTTTCTTT
j_call: TRBJ1-2; v_call: TRBV30; clone_size: -; d_call: -; cdr3_aa: CAWSRRMGGGGYTF; cdr3_nt: TGTGCCTGGAGTCGCCGAATGGGGGGTGGTGGCTACACCTTC
j_call: TRBJ2-3; v_call: TRBV5-1; clone_size: -; d_call: TRBD1; cdr3_aa: CASSSTGADTQYF; cdr3_nt: TGCGCCAGCAGCTCGACAGGGGCAGATACGCAGTATTTT
j_call: TRBJ1-1; v_call: TRBV27; clone_size: -; d_call: -; cdr3_aa: CASSPLLSTARTEAFF; cdr3_nt: TGTGCCAGCAGTCCACTACTATCGACAGCCCGCACTGAAGCTTTCTTT
j_call: TRBJ1-5; v_call: TRBV18; clone_size: -; d_call: -; cdr3_aa: CASSSSSGGGEGPQHF; cdr3_nt: TGTGCCAGCTCATCGTCTAGTGGGGGGGGCGAGGGGCCCCAGCATTTT
j_call: TRBJ1-1; v_call: TRBV21-1; clone_size: few; d_call: -; cdr3_aa: CASSKGGTGVHTEAFF; cdr3_nt: TGTGCCAGCAGCAAAGGGGGGACAGGGGTCCACACTGAAGCTTTCTTT
j_call: TRBJ1-5; v_call: TRBV29-1; clone_size: -; d_call: TRBD1; cdr3_aa: CSAGDSSRQPQHF; cdr3_nt: TGCAGCGCCGGGGACAGTTCACGTCAGCCCCAGCATTTT
j_call: TRBJ1-6; v_call: TRBV6-5; clone_size: few; d_call: -; cdr3_aa: CASSEVESNSPLHF; cdr3_nt: TGTGCCAGCAGTGAGGTGGAGTCTAATTCACCCCTCCACTTT
j_call: TRBJ2-5; v_call: TRBV6-5; clone_size: -; d_call: TRBD2; cdr3_aa: CASSYEGGGATETQYF; cdr3_nt: TGTGCCAGCAGTTACGAGGGCGGGGGGGCTACAGAGACCCAGTACTTC
j_call: TRBJ1-6; v_call: TRBV27; clone_size: -; d_call: TRBD1; cdr3_aa: CASSLTDRGSPLHF; cdr3_nt: TGTGCCAGCAGTTTGACCGACAGGGGGTCACCCCTCCACTTT
j_call: TRBJ2-5; v_call: TRBV6-5; clone_size: once; d_call: -; cdr3_aa: CASSYSFGETQYF; cdr3_nt: TGTGCCAGCAGTTACTCCTTCGGGGAGACCCAGTACTTC
j_call: TRBJ2-3; v_call: TRBV5-1; clone_size: -; d_call: -; cdr3_aa: CASSAPGVGADTQYF; cdr3_nt: TGCGCCAGCAGCGCACCAGGGGTTGGGGCAGATACGCAGTATTTT
j_call: TRBJ2-7; v_call: TRBV11-2; clone_size: -; d_call: TRBD1; cdr3_aa: CASSLAYRGRKEQYF; cdr3_nt: TGTGCCAGCAGCTTAGCGTACAGGGGGCGAAAAGAGCAGTACTTC
j_call: TRBJ1-2; v_call: TRBV19; clone_size: -; d_call: TRBD1; cdr3_aa: CASSAGQGLSNYGYTF; cdr3_nt: TGTGCCAGTAGCGCAGGACAGGGCCTCTCTAACTATGGCTACACCTTC
j_call: TRBJ2-5; v_call: TRBV10-3; clone_size: few; d_call: TRBD2; cdr3_aa: CATLAGQETQYF; cdr3_nt: TGTGCCACCTTAGCGGGCCAAGAGACCCAGTACTTC
j_call: TRBJ2-7; v_call: TRBV15; clone_size: -; d_call: -; cdr3_aa: CATSRGGGTSYEQYF; cdr3_nt: TGTGCCACCAGCAGAGGTGGGGGCACGTCCTACGAGCAGTACTTC
j_call: TRBJ2-3; v_call: TRBV7-2; clone_size: -; d_call: TRBD1; cdr3_aa: CASSSATGNLNTQYF; cdr3_nt: TGTGCCAGCAGCTCAGCGACAGGGAATCTGAATACGCAGTATTTT
j_call: TRBJ1-1; v_call: TRBV28; clone_size: -; d_call: -; cdr3_aa: CASSLSPVMNTEAFF; cdr3_nt: TGTGCCAGCAGTTTATCTCCGGTCATGAACACTGAAGCTTTCTTT
j_call: TRBJ1-2; v_call: TRBV5-3; clone_size: -; d_call: -; cdr3_aa: CARSSGGYTF; cdr3_nt: TGTGCCAGAAGCTCGGGTGGCTACACCTTC
j_call: TRBJ1-1; v_call: TRBV6-1; clone_size: once; d_call: -; cdr3_aa: CASSEYTEAFF; cdr3_nt: TGTGCCAGCAGTGAATATACTGAAGCTTTCTTT
j_call: TRBJ1-5; v_call: TRBV4-2; clone_size: few; d_call: TRBD1; cdr3_aa: CASSQATGDPSNQPQHF; cdr3_nt: TGTGCCAGCAGCCAGGCAACAGGGGACCCAAGCAATCAGCCCCAGCATTTT
j_call: TRBJ2-1; v_call: TRBV25-1; clone_size: -; d_call: -; cdr3_aa: CASMQGTYNEQFF; cdr3_nt: TGTGCCAGCATGCAGGGGACCTACAATGAGCAGTTCTTC
j_call: TRBJ1-2; v_call: TRBV6-5; clone_size: -; d_call: TRBD1; cdr3_aa: CASRLQGAGGYTF; cdr3_nt: TGTGCCAGCAGACTCCAGGGGGCAGGCGGCTACACCTTC
j_call: TRBJ1-1; v_call: TRBV7-8; clone_size: -; d_call: TRBD1; cdr3_aa: CASSSSTGPGAEAFF; cdr3_nt: TGTGCCAGCAGCTCTTCGACAGGGCCAGGGGCTGAAGCTTTCTTT
j_call: TRBJ1-5; v_call: TRBV18; clone_size: -; d_call: -; cdr3_aa: CASSPGRGGNQPQHF; cdr3_nt: TGTGCCAGCTCTCCCGGAAGGGGAGGAAATCAGCCCCAGCATTTT
j_call: TRBJ2-3; v_call: TRBV9; clone_size: -; d_call: -; cdr3_aa: CASSPPWGVLRDTQYF; cdr3_nt: TGTGCCAGCAGCCCCCCGTGGGGGGTACTGAGAGATACGCAGTATTTT
j_call: TRBJ2-7; v_call: TRBV7-2; clone_size: -; d_call: TRBD1; cdr3_aa: CASSTGTGIYEQYF; cdr3_nt: TGTGCCAGCAGCACTGGGACAGGGATCTACGAGCAGTACTTC
j_call: TRBJ2-7; v_call: TRBV30; clone_size: -; d_call: -; cdr3_aa: CAWTQGDEQYF; cdr3_nt: TGTGCCTGGACACAGGGAGATGAGCAGTACTTC
j_call: TRBJ1-4; v_call: TRBV9; clone_size: -; d_call: TRBD1; cdr3_aa: CASSKGQENEKLFF; cdr3_nt: TGTGCCAGCAGCAAGGGACAGGAGAATGAAAAACTGTTTTTT
j_call: TRBJ1-1; v_call: TRBV4-1; clone_size: -; d_call: -; cdr3_aa: CASSLSTGRNTEAFF; cdr3_nt: TGCGCCAGCAGCCTAAGTACAGGGAGGAACACTGAAGCTTTCTTT
j_call: TRBJ2-6; v_call: TRBV5-1; clone_size: few; d_call: TRBD2; cdr3_aa: CASRTSGSSGANVLTF; cdr3_nt: TGCGCCAGCAGGACTAGCGGGAGCTCTGGGGCCAACGTCCTGACTTTC
j_call: TRBJ1-2; v_call: TRBV19; clone_size: -; d_call: TRBD1; cdr3_aa: CASSTRQGASYGYTF; cdr3_nt: TGTGCCAGTAGTACCCGACAGGGGGCGAGCTATGGCTACACCTTC
j_call: TRBJ2-5; v_call: TRBV7-2; clone_size: -; d_call: TRBD2; cdr3_aa: CASSLVGLAQETQYF; cdr3_nt: TGTGCCAGCAGCTTAGTAGGACTAGCCCAAGAGACCCAGTACTTC
j_call: TRBJ2-2; v_call: TRBV19; clone_size: few; d_call: -; cdr3_aa: CASSPGATGGGDGELFF; cdr3_nt: TGTGCCAGTAGTCCGGGGGCAACAGGGGGGGGAGACGGGGAGCTGTTTTTT
j_call: TRBJ2-3; v_call: TRBV27; clone_size: -; d_call: -; cdr3_aa: CASSLAAVSTDTQYF; cdr3_nt: TGTGCCAGCAGTTTAGCGGCGGTCAGCACAGATACGCAGTATTTT
j_call: TRBJ2-3; v_call: TRBV29-1; clone_size: -; d_call: TRBD2; cdr3_aa: CSVERRLAKDTQYF; cdr3_nt: TGCAGCGTCGAGAGGCGACTAGCAAAAGATACGCAGTATTTT
j_call: TRBJ2-1; v_call: TRBV28; clone_size: -; d_call: TRBD2; cdr3_aa: CASSVLLAGESYNEQFF; cdr3_nt: TGTGCCAGCAGTGTACTTCTAGCGGGAGAATCCTACAATGAGCAGTTCTTC
j_call: TRBJ1-1; v_call: TRBV29-1; clone_size: once; d_call: -; cdr3_aa: CSVGGLGTEAFF; cdr3_nt: TGCAGCGTTGGGGGCTTGGGAACTGAAGCTTTCTTT
j_call: TRBJ2-2; v_call: TRBV5-1; clone_size: -; d_call: -; cdr3_aa: CASSLVDSSGELFF; cdr3_nt: TGCGCCAGCAGCTTGGTGGACAGTTCCGGGGAGCTGTTTTTT
j_call: TRBJ1-1; v_call: TRBV18; clone_size: -; d_call: TRBD1; cdr3_aa: CASSRGQGGTEAFF; cdr3_nt: TGTGCCAGCTCCAGAGGACAGGGTGGTACTGAAGCTTTCTTT
j_call: TRBJ2-2; v_call: TRBV7-3; clone_size: medium-sized; d_call: -; cdr3_aa: CATPLVQIGELFF; cdr3_nt: TGTGCCACCCCCCTCGTGCAGATCGGGGAGCTGTTTTTT
j_call: TRBJ2-7; v_call: TRBV5-1; clone_size: -; d_call: -; cdr3_aa: CASSLDASAYEQYF; cdr3_nt: TGCGCCAGCAGCTTGGACGCTAGCGCCTACGAGCAGTACTTC
j_call: TRBJ1-1; v_call: TRBV11-3; clone_size: -; d_call: TRBD1; cdr3_aa: CASSPGTERDAFF; cdr3_nt: TGTGCCAGCAGCCCCGGGACAGAACGGGATGCTTTCTTT